The 28 T cell receptor beta chains given below trace back to one sample, sequenced in a study of blood T cell repertoires in COVID-19. Data came from immunoSEQ multiplex PCR; TCRdb stores just in-frame clones and leaves some out. The sample shows approximately 220,000 clones, 80% to 90% of them seen only once. The source material was peripheral blood. The receptors derive from a woman in her seventies with acute or convalescent COVID-19.

V gene TRBV9 combines with J gene TRBJ2-3, with D maybe TRBD1 (7 bases). Trimming removed 4 bases from V and 3 bases from J, with 15 bases in between. The germline gives CDR1 SGDLS, CDR2 YYNGEE. The CDR3 spans 15 residues. DNA for the CDR3: TGTGCCAGCAGCCCCCAGGGGGGCCGAACAGATACGCAGTATTTT. Its translation: CASSPQGGRTDTQYF.

V gene TRBV5-5 combines with J gene TRBJ1-2, with D unclear. CDR3 length: 13 amino acids. Trimming shortened V by 0 bases and J by 4 bases, and 7 bases separated the two germline ends. Germline CDR1 is SGHKS and CDR2 is YYEKEE (reference sequence). CDR3 in DNA: TGTGCCAGCAGCTTGGAGACACTCTATGGCTACACCTTC. It encodes CASSLETLYGYTF.

The J gene is TRBJ1-2, the V gene TRBV29-1; 9 nucleotides agree with TRBD1. Trimming at V came to 6 bases and at J to 3 bases, leaving 5 bases not matched to a gene. This CDR3 contains 13 residues. CDR1 SQVTM and CDR2 ANQGSEA come from the germline V gene. CDR3 nucleotide sequence: TGCAGCGTGAGTAGGACAGGGGACTATGGCTACACCTTC. Its translation: CSVSRTGDYGYTF. The complete variable domain, with remaining parts taken from reference TRBV29-1 and TRBJ1-2, reads SAVISQKPSRDICQRGTSLTIQCQVDSQVTMMFWYRQQPGQSLTLIATANQGSEATYESGFVIDKFPISRPNLTFSTLTVSNMSPEDSSIYLCSVSRTGDYGYTFGSGTRLTVV.

The gene calls are TRBV7-2 and TRBJ2-5, with D possibly being TRBD1 (5 bases). There are 14 residues in the CDR3. Trimming removed 1 base from V and 6 bases from J, with 12 bases in between. Germline CDR1 and CDR2: SGHTA and FQGNSA. The CDR3 bases are TGTGCCAGCAGCTTAGTGGGTGGGGCGCAGACCCAGTACTTC. It specifies CASSLVGGAQTQYF. Drawing the rest from reference TRBV7-2 and TRBJ2-5, the complete variable domain is GAGVSQSPSNKVTEKGKDVELRCDPISGHTALYWYRQSLGQGLEFLIYFQGNSAPDKSGLPSDRFSAERTGGSVSTLTIQRTQQEDSAVYLCASSLVGGAQTQYFGPGTRLLVL.

This clone was counted once. The chain employs TRBV3-1 (or the pseudogene TRBV3-2) and TRBJ1-6; 7 bases line up with TRBD1. After removal of 2 bases from V and 8 bases from J, the junction contained 6 bases not matched to a gene. CDR1 and CDR2 (germline): LGHDT, YNNKEL (reference sequence). The length of the CDR3 is 15 residues. This CDR3 reads CASSQSGTVDSPLHF. The CDR3 DNA is TGTGCCAGCAGCCAATCAGGGACAGTAGATTCACCCCTCCACTTT.

The V call is TRBV5-1, the J call TRBJ1-2; weak D call: TRBD1 (6 bases). Germline V lookup: CDR1 SGHRS, CDR2 YFSETQ. There are 15 residues in the CDR3. V lost 4 bases to trimming and J lost 0 bases, with 13 bases between them. The CDR3 nucleotides read TGCGCCAGCAGCCAGGGGACGGTAGCTAACTATGGCTACACCTTC. Translation: CASSQGTVANYGYTF.

The V call is TRBV7-9, the J call TRBJ2-2, with 8 positions matching TRBD1. The CDR3 extends over 15 amino acids. Trimming at V came to 0 bases and at J to 4 bases, leaving 1 base not matched to a gene. Germline assignment: CDR1 SEHNR and CDR2 FQNEAQ (reference sequence). The CDR3 region is CASSLARGPTGELFF. CDR3 bases: TGTGCCAGCAGCTTAGCCAGGGGGCCCACCGGGGAGCTGTTTTTT.

The chain uses TRBV18 and TRBJ1-5; weak D call: TRBD1 (5 bases). This CDR3 has 16 amino acids. Germline assignment: CDR1 KGHSH and CDR2 LQKENI. V was clipped by 3 bases and J by 0 bases, with 12 bases between them. For the CDR3, the DNA is TGTGCCAGCTCACCTCCGGGACTGAATAGCAATCAGCCCCAGCATTTT. As protein: CASSPPGLNSNQPQHF.

This clone was recorded a few times. The chain carries TRBV30 and TRBJ1-6; no reliable D call. Germline assignment: CDR1 GTSNPN and CDR2 SVGIG (reference sequence). Trimming shortened V by 2 bases and J by 11 bases, and 13 bases separated the two germline ends. CDR3 length: 13 amino acids. In DNA, the CDR3 is TGTGCCTGGAGTTTGGACCGGGGAGCACCCCTCCACTTT. Translated, it gives CAWSLDRGAPLHF.

This chain joins TRBV7-9 and TRBJ2-1; D ambiguous. V was shortened by 4 bases and J by 0 bases, with 10 bases between the two germline ends. Germline V gives CDR1 SEHNR, CDR2 FQNEAQ (reference sequence). The CDR3 length is 15 residues. CDR3 sequence: CASSSHLSSYNEQFF. As DNA, the CDR3 is TGTGCCAGCAGCTCCCATCTGAGCTCCTACAATGAGCAGTTCTTC. Full variable domain (outside the CDR3, taken from reference TRBV7-9 and TRBJ2-1): DTGVSQNPRHKITKRGQNVTFRCDPISEHNRLYWYRQTLGQGPEFLTYFQNEAQLEKSRLLSDRFSAERPKGSFSTLEIQRTEQGDSAMYLCASSSHLSSYNEQFFGPGTRLTVL.

The rearrangement joins TRBV24-1 to TRBJ1-5, with D uncertain. From germline, CDR1 is KGHDR and CDR2 SFDVKD. The V gene lost 6 bases and the J gene lost 2 bases, with 7 bases spanning the gap. The CDR3 has 13 residues. CDR3 in DNA: TGTGCCACCAGTCTCCCCGGCAATCAGCCCCAGCATTTT. Protein sequence: CATSLPGNQPQHF.

This clone was counted once. The CDR3 sequence: CAITQDTENYGYTF. The CDR3, as DNA: TGTGCCATCACCCAGGACACGGAAAATTATGGCTACACCTTC. This rearrangement joins TRBV10-3 to TRBJ1-2, with a weak D call TRBD1 (5 bases). V lost 7 bases and J lost 5, with 17 bases in between. CDR1 and CDR2 from the germline V gene are ENHRY and SYGVKD. CDR3 length equals 14 residues.

The rearrangement joins TRBV6-5 to TRBJ2-3; maybe TRBD1 (5 bases). The CDR3 has 15 amino acids. The V gene's germline CDR1 is MNHEY and CDR2 SVGAGI. The V gene lost 7 bases and the J gene lost 0 bases, with 14 bases spanning the gap. This chain's CDR3 is CASTYQGSSTDTQYF. In DNA form, the CDR3 reads TGTGCCAGCACCTACCAGGGTTCTAGCACAGATACGCAGTATTTT.

This clone was seen more than once but under ten times. V gene TRBV6-5 combines with J gene TRBJ1-1, with D unresolved. V was pared by 6 bases and J by 0 bases, with 8 bases between. This CDR3 contains 13 residues. Germline V gene data show CDR1 as MNHEY and CDR2 as SVGAGI. As DNA, the CDR3 is TGTGCCAGCAGGTGGCAAGTGAACACTGAAGCTTTCTTT. This codes for CASRWQVNTEAFF.

The chain recombines TRBV5-1 with TRBJ1-2; perhaps TRBD1 as D (5 bases). Deletions cut 4 bases from V and 2 bases from J, with 18 bases between. The CDR3 is 16 residues long. The germline V gene encodes CDR1 SGHRS and CDR2 YFSETQ. The chain's CDR3 is CASSPGGGAPNYGYTF. The CDR3 DNA sequence: TGCGCCAGCAGCCCTGGGGGAGGGGCCCCAAACTATGGCTACACCTTC.

This clone was observed a handful of times. V and J are TRBV5-1 and TRBJ1-1; D is perhaps TRBD1 (5 bases). The germline V gene encodes CDR1 SGHRS and CDR2 YFSETQ. CDR3 size: 14 residues. V shed 0 bases and J shed 4 bases, with 10 bases lying between them. CDR3 sequence (DNA): TGCGCCAGCAGCTTGGCAGGGTCCTTCACTGAAGCTTTCTTT. This gives the protein CASSLAGSFTEAFF.

This clone has just a few counts. This chain links TRBV4-3 with TRBJ1-5; D unresolved. V was cut by 0 bases and J by 5 bases, with 8 bases left in between. The CDR3 is 14 amino acids. The V gene's germline CDR1 is LGHNA and CDR2 YSLEER. The CDR3 DNA is TGCGCCAGCAGCCAAGACCCGGTGGATCAGCCCCAGCATTTT. Translation gives CASSQDPVDQPQHF.

V gene TRBV25-1 combines with J gene TRBJ1-3, with 7 bases matching TRBD1. With V trimmed by 2 bases and J by 14 bases, 12 bases remained unmatched. Germline-derived CDR1 and CDR2 are MGHDK and SYGVNS. The CDR3 sequence is 14 residues long. CDR3 loop: CASSEKTLTGSLYF. The CDR3 nucleotides read TGTGCCAGCAGTGAAAAGACTTTGACAGGGTCGTTATATTTT.

There are a few counts of this clone. The rearrangement links TRBV5-6 to TRBJ1-4, with D hard to call. The CDR3 extends over 15 amino acids. Between the trimmed V and J ends, which lost 4 bases and 8 bases, there was a span of 18 bases. Germline V gene sequence: CDR1 SGHDT, CDR2 YYEEEE. CDR3 protein: CASSRRDGRGEKLFF. For the CDR3, the DNA is TGTGCCAGCAGCAGACGTGACGGTCGCGGAGAAAAACTGTTTTTT. Complete variable domain (other parts from reference TRBV5-6 and TRBJ1-4): DAGVTQSPTHLIKTRGQQVTLRCSPKSGHDTVSWYQQALGQGPQFIFQYYEEEERQRGNFPDRFSGHQFPNYSSELNVNALLLGDSALYLCASSRRDGRGEKLFFGSGTQLSVL.

The rearrangement links TRBV5-8 to TRBJ2-1; a weak D match, TRBD1 (5 bases). Trimming removed 0 bases from V and 11 bases from J, with 9 bases in between. CDR3 length: 12 amino acids. Germline assignment: CDR1 SGHTS and CDR2 YDEGEE. The CDR3 protein is CASSLDRPQQFF. In DNA form, the CDR3 reads TGTGCCAGCAGCTTGGACAGGCCCCAGCAGTTCTTC.

The chain recombines TRBV5-4 with TRBJ1-5; no definite D call. The CDR3 length is 14 residues. V was clipped by 2 bases and J by 4 bases, with 10 bases between them. CDR1 and CDR2 from the germline V gene are SGHNT and YYREEE (reference sequence). The CDR3 reads CASSFGQANQPQHF. Here the CDR3 DNA reads TGTGCCAGCAGCTTCGGTCAGGCTAATCAGCCCCAGCATTTT.

The chain has TRBV3-1 (or the pseudogene TRBV3-2) and TRBJ2-1, with D unclear. V dropped 5 bases and J dropped 7 bases, with 6 bases sitting between them. Germline CDR1 LGHDT, CDR2 YNNKEL (reference sequence). CDR3 size: 11 residues. In nucleotides, the CDR3 is TGTGCCAGCAGCTCCATGAATGAGCAGTTCTTC. Translating it yields CASSSMNEQFF.

The gene calls are TRBV20-1 and TRBJ1-2, with 7 bases lining up with TRBD1. This CDR3 is built from 15 residues. Germline CDR1 and CDR2: DFQATT and SNEGSKA (reference sequence). J lost 2 bases, V lost 3 bases, and 9 bases had no gene match. CDR3 region: CSASITGDLNYGYTF. The CDR3 bases are TGCAGTGCTAGTATAACAGGGGACCTAAACTATGGCTACACCTTC.

The rearrangement joins TRBV10-3 to TRBJ1-4; possibly TRBD1 for D (5 bases). Deletions cut 5 bases from V and 7 bases from J, with 8 bases between. Looked up from germline, CDR1 is ENHRY and CDR2 is SYGVKD. CDR3 length equals 12 residues. CDR3: CAISQGGEKLFF. For the CDR3, the DNA is TGTGCCATCAGTCAGGGAGGTGAAAAACTGTTTTTT.

The chain carries TRBV5-1 and TRBJ1-5, with unresolved D. In germline, CDR1 is SGHRS, CDR2 YFSETQ. This CDR3 spans 14 amino acids. Trimming took 4 bases from V and 4 from J, leaving 12 bases between them. CDR3 protein: CASSPGRENQPQHF. The CDR3 DNA sequence: TGCGCCAGCAGCCCCGGGAGGGAAAATCAGCCCCAGCATTTT.

The V call is TRBV29-1, the J call TRBJ1-3; D is perhaps TRBD1 (5 bases). The CDR3 contains 12 residues. CDR1 and CDR2 (germline): SQVTM, ANQGSEA. Between the trimmed V and J ends, which lost 3 bases and 4 bases, there was a span of 7 bases. The CDR3 protein is CSVDDSGNTIYF. CDR3 coding DNA: TGCAGCGTTGACGACAGCGGAAACACCATATATTTT.

The CDR3 DNA sequence: TGTGCCAGCAGCTTAATGGGGGGGAACTATGGCTACACCTTC. As protein: CASSLMGGNYGYTF. The V and J genes are TRBV7-2 and TRBJ1-2; perhaps TRBD1 as D (5 bases). V lost 2 bases, J lost 2 bases, and 9 bases lay in between. The CDR3 contains 14 residues. Germline assignment: CDR1 SGHTA and CDR2 FQGNSA.

Note on this clone: The junction differs from germline at one of its ends, possibly a read error. The chain links TRBV6-2 or TRBV6-3 to TRBJ1-2; 7 bases map to TRBD1. The CDR3 runs to 17 residues. CDR1 MNHEY and CDR2 SVGEGT come from the germline V gene. The CDR3, as DNA: TGTGCCAGCAGATACTCGATTACAGGGGAAATCGACTATGGCTACACCTTC. Its protein is CASRYSITGEIDYGYTF.